This T cell receptor beta chain was identified during a study of cytomegalovirus exposure and HLA in healthy donors. Study background: Earlier findings included about 120 million unique TCR beta sequences obtained from 150 million to 200 million T cells.

Turning to this clone: What it recognizes is unknown.

Study observations and caveats: Productive status was seen about 90% or about 30% of the time for most TCR beta V segments in an earlier analysis. The study flagged around 160 TCR beta chains as cytomegalovirus-associated.

Use of 60 Vbeta and 13 Jbeta primers characterized the PCR. Sequencing was performed with immunoSEQ multiplex PCR; in TCRdb, only in-frame clones are kept and a portion is missing. Of 170,000 or so clones in the sample, about 85% were seen once. CDR1 is SGHAT and CDR2 is FQNNGV in the germline V gene. The CDR3 loop spans 17 amino acids. The ends were cut back, 4 bases at V and 4 bases at J, with 19 bases in the middle. Material: PBMCs. This sequence was found in a male donor in good health and CMV-seropositive. V and J are TRBV11-2 and TRBJ2-2; D is possibly TRBD1 (6 bases). The CDR3 loop is CASSSPLGTPFTGELFF. For the CDR3, the DNA is TGTGCCAGCAGCTCCCCGTTAGGGACACCCTTCACCGGGGAGCTGTTTTTT.